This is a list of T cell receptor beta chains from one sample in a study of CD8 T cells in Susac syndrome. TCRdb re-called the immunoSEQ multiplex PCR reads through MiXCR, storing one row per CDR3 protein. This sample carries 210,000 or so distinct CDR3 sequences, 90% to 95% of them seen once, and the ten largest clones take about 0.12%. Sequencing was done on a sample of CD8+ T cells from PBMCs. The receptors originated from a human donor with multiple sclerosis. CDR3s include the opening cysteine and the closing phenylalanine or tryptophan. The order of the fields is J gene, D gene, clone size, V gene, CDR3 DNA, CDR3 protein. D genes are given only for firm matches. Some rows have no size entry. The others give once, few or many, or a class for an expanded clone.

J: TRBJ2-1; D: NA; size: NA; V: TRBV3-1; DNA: TGTGCCAGCAGCCAAGACTTTCCTGGAAGCTCCTACAATGAGCAGTTCTTC; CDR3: CASSQDFPGSSYNEQFF
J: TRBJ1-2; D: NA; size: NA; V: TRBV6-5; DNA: TGTGCCAGCAGCCCTGCCGGCGGGAGGGAGGGCTACACCTTC; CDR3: CASSPAGGREGYTF
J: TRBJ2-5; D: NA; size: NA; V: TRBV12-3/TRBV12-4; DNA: TGTGCCAGCAGACCCCGCGGCGGGCCAAGGGAAGAGACCCAGTACTTC; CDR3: CASRPRGGPREETQYF
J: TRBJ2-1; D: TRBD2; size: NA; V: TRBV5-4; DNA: TGTGCCAGCAGCCCTCTAGCGGGATCATACAATGAGCAGTTCTTC; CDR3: CASSPLAGSYNEQFF
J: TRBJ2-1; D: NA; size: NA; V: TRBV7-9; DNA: TGTGCCAGCAGCTTAGGGGCAGTTCGGAACAATGAGCAGTTCTTC; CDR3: CASSLGAVRNNEQFF
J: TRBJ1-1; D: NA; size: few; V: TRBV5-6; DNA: TGTGCCAGCAGCTTGGTGAGGCAGGGCGGCACTGAAGCTTTCTTT; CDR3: CASSLVRQGGTEAFF
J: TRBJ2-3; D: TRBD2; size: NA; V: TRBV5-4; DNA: TGTGCCAGCAGCTTGTGGGACTACTCCACAGATACGCAGTATTTT; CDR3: CASSLWDYSTDTQYF
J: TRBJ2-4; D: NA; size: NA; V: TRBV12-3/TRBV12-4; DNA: TGTGCCAGCAGTTTAGCGGCCAGGGCGAGTCACTTC; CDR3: CASSLAARASHF
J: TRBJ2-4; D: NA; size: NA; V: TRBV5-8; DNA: TGTGCCAGCAGCTTTGAGAGAGACATTCAGTACTTC; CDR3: CASSFERDIQYF
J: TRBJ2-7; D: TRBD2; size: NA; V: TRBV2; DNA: TGTGCCAGCAGTGAAGCTCGGGGGGACTACGAGCAGTACTTC; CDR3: CASSEARGDYEQYF
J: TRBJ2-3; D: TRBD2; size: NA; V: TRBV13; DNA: TGTGCCAGCAGCCTCCGACTAGCGGGAGGGCCTGACACAGATACGCAGTATTTT; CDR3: CASSLRLAGGPDTDTQYF
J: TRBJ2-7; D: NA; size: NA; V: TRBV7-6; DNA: TGTGCCAGCAGCTACGTTACCAGGGGCGAGCAGTACTTC; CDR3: CASSYVTRGEQYF
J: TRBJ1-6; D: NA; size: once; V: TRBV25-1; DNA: TGTGCCAGCAGTGAATTCAGCCATGATTCACCCCTCCACTTT; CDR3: CASSEFSHDSPLHF
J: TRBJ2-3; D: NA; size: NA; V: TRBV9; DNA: TGTGCCAGCAGCGTAGGGCGGGTCACAGATACGCAGTATTTT; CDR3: CASSVGRVTDTQYF
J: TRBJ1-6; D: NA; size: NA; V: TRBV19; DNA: TGTGCCAGTACCCCGGGCCAGTATAATTCACCCCTCCACTTT; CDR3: CASTPGQYNSPLHF
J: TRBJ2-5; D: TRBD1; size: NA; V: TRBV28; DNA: TGTGCCAGCAGTCAAATCTTCTTCGGGACAGGGGATACCCAGTACTTC; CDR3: CASSQIFFGTGDTQYF
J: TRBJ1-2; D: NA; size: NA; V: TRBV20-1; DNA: TGCAGTGCTAGAGTAACGTCAGGCGCCTCATATGGCTACACCTTC; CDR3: CSARVTSGASYGYTF
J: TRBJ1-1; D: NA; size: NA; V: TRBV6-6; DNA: TGTGCCAGCAGTCCACTCGGGGCGGTGGGCACTGAAGCTTTCTTT; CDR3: CASSPLGAVGTEAFF
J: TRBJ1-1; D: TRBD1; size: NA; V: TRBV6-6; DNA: TGTGCCAGCAGGGGAATCGAATTGACAGGGACTGAAGCTTTCTTT; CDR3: CASRGIELTGTEAFF
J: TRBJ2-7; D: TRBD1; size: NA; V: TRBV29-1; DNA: TGCAGCGTAGACAGGGGTTCCGACTACGAGCAGTACTTC; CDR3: CSVDRGSDYEQYF
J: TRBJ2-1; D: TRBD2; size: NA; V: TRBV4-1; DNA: TGCGCCAGCAGTAAAAGGGCGGGAGAGGGCTTCTACAATGAGCAGTTCTTC; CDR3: CASSKRAGEGFYNEQFF
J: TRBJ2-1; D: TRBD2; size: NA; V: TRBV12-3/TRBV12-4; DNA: TGTGCCAGCAGTTATAGCGGGGGGTCCCTTAGCTCCTACAATGAGCAGTTCTTC; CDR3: CASSYSGGSLSSYNEQFF
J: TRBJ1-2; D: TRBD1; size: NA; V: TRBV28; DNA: TGTGCCAGCAGTTTCGGACAGGGGGCTCTAATGAGTGGCTACACCTTC; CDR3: CASSFGQGALMSGYTF
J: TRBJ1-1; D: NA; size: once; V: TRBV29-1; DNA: TGCAGCGTTGCCGCGGGGAGGGGAGCTTTCTTT; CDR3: CSVAAGRGAFF
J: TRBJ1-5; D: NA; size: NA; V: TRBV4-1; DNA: TGCGCCAGCAGCCGGACGGAAAATAGCAATCAGCCCCAGCATTTT; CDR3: CASSRTENSNQPQHF
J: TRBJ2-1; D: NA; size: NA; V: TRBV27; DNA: TGTGCCAGCAGTCCCGACAGGATCTCCTACAATGAGCAGTTCTTC; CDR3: CASSPDRISYNEQFF
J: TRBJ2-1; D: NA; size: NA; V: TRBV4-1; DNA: TGCGCCAGCAGCCAAGAAACAGCACCCACCTACAATGAGCAGTTCTTC; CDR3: CASSQETAPTYNEQFF
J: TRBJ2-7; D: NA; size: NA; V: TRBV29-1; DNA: TGCAGCGTTGAAAGGGCAGGGGATGACTACGAGCAGTACTTC; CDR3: CSVERAGDDYEQYF
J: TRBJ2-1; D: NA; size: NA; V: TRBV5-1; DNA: TGCGCCAGCGGACTCTACAATGAGCAGTTCTTC; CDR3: CASGLYNEQFF
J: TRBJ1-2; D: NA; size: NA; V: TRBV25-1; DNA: TGTGCCAGCAGGGAGGACTATGGCTACACCTTC; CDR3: CASREDYGYTF
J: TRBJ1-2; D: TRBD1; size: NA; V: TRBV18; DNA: TGTGCCAGCTCACCGGACAGGGGGCAAGGCTACACCTTC; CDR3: CASSPDRGQGYTF
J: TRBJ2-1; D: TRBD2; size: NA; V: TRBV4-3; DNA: TGCGCCAGCAGCCAAGTCCGTAGCGGGAGGGCCGAAAATGAGCAGTTCTTC; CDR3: CASSQVRSGRAENEQFF
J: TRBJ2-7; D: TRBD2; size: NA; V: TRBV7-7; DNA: TGTGCTAGCAGCGGGGGACGTCCGACCTACGAGCAGTACTTC; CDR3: CASSGGRPTYEQYF
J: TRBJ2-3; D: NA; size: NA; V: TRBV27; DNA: TGTGCCAGCAGTTTAGCAACTAGAAGTGCAGATACGCAGTATTTT; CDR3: CASSLATRSADTQYF
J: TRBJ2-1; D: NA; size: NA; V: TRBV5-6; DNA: TGTGCCAGCAGCTTGGGGGGGGCAGGGCCCTACAATGAGCAGTTCTTC; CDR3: CASSLGGAGPYNEQFF
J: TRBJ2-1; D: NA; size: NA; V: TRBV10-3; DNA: TGTGCCATCAGTACTGGGATGCGCAATGAGCAGTTCTTC; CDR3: CAISTGMRNEQFF
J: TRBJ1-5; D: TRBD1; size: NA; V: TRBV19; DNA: TGTGCCAGTAAGACAGGGGACAATCAGCCCCAGCATTTT; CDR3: CASKTGDNQPQHF
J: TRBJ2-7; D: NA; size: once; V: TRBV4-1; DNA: TGCGCCAGCAGCCAAGCGGGGGGGACCGGGACAGGAGCTTACGAGCAGTACTTC; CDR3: CASSQAGGTGTGAYEQYF
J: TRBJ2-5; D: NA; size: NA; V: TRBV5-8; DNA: TGTGCCAGCAGCCCCTCTGTTACCCAGTACTTC; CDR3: CASSPSVTQYF
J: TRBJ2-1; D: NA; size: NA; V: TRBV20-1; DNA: TGCAGTGCTATGATCGGCCCCTCAATCAATGAGCAGTTCTTC; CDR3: CSAMIGPSINEQFF
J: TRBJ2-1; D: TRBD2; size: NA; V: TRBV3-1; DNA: TGTGCCAGCAGCCATCCGGGGGAGGGCCCCTACAATGAGCAGTTCTTC; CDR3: CASSHPGEGPYNEQFF
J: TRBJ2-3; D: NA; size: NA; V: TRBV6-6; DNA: TGTGCCAGCAGACAAAGGGACAAGAACACAGATACGCAGTATTTT; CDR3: CASRQRDKNTDTQYF
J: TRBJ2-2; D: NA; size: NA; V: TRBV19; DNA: TGTGCCAGTAATAAGGGAAATACCGGGGAGCTGTTTTTT; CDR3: CASNKGNTGELFF
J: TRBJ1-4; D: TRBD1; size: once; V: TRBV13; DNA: TGTGCCAGCAGCTTTCGCCGGGACAGGGAAATTTTT; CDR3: CASSFRRDREIF
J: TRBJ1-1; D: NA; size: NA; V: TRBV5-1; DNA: TGCGCCAGCAGCTTAAGTGACAGCTTTCGTACTGAAGCTTTCTTT; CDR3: CASSLSDSFRTEAFF
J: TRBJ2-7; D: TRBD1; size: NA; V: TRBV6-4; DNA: TGTGCCAACCCCTCCTGGGACAGGTCATACGAGCAGTACTTC; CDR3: CANPSWDRSYEQYF
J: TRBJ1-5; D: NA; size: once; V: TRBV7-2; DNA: TGTGCCAGCAGCCCTATGCGAGTTCCTAATCAGCCCCAGCATTTT; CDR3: CASSPMRVPNQPQHF
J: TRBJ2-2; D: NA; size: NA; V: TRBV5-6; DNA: TGTGCCAGCGCCATTGGGGGTGCGTCCGGGGAGCTGTTTTTT; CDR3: CASAIGGASGELFF
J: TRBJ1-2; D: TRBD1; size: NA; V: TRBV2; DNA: TGTGCCAGCAGAGGGGACAGAAATGATGGCTACACCTTC; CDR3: CASRGDRNDGYTF
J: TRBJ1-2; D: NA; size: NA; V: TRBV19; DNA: TGTGCCAGTAGTATAGATCTTGGGACCAACTATGGCTACACCTTC; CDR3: CASSIDLGTNYGYTF